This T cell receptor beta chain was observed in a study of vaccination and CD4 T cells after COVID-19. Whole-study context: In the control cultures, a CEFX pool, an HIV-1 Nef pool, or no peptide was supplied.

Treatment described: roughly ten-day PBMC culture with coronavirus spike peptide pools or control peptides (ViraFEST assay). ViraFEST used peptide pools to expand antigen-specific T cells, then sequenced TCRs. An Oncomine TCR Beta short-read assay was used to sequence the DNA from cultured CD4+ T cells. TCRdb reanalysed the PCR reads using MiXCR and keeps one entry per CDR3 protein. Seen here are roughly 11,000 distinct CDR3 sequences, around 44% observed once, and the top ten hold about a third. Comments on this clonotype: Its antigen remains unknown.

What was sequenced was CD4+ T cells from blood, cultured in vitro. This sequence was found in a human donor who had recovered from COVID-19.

The CDR3 region has the DNA TGTGCCAGCAGAGCGGACACCGCTAACTATGGCTACACCTTC. Its translation is CASRADTANYGYTF. The chain recombines TRBV2 with TRBJ1-2; tentatively, D is TRBD1 (5 bases). Germline CDR1 is SNHLY and CDR2 is FYNNEI. V lost 6 bases and J 0 bases, leaving 11 bases between the germline ends. CDR3 length: 14 residues.